This TCR beta chain was sequenced in a study of blood T cells in healthy people across ages. Study conclusions and caveats: Age showed a roughly linear inverse relationship with TCR beta diversity per million T cells.

Aged roughly 6 to 95, donors were systemically healthy Caucasians from Russia. Peripheral blood, roughly 9.3 milliliters per donor, was collected. Each sample gave at least 6.5 million isolated PBMCs. This clonotype was recorded a few times. Its antigen is not known. PCR was performed a second time for about 7 to 12 cycles using a sample-barcoded 5' primer and a J-beta primer mix. TCRdb processed the 5' RACE reads anew with MiXCR; each CDR3 protein has one entry. The sample lists 700,000 to 800,000 distinct CDR3 sequences; roughly 43% were seen once. Germline V gene lookup returns CDR1 DFQATT and CDR2 SNEGSKA (reference sequence). The CDR3 has 14 amino acids. Trimming removed 4 bases from V and 2 bases from J, with 12 bases in between.

The sequenced material came from blood. The receptor was derived from a woman aged 55 to 70 in good health. The chain combines TRBV20-1 with TRBJ2-1; possibly TRBD2 for D (6 bases). CDR3 sequence reads: CSANRDFPYNEQFF. In DNA, the CDR3 is TGCAGTGCTAACCGGGACTTTCCCTACAATGAGCAGTTCTTC.